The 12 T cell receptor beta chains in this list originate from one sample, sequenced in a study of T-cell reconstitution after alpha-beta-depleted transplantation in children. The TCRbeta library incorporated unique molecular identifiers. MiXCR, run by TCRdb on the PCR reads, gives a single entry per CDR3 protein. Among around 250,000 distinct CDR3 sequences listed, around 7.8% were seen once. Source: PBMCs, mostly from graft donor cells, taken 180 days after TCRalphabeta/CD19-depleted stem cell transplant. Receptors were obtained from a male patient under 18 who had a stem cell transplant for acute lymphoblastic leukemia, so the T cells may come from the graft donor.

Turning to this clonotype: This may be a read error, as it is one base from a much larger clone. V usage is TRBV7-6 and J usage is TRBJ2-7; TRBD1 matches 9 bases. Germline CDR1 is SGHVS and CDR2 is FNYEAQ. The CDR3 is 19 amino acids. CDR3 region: CASSLGIGAGTGSTYEQHF. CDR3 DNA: TGTGCCAGCAGCTTAGGTATAGGGGCGGGGACAGGGTCCACCTACGAGCAGCACTTC.

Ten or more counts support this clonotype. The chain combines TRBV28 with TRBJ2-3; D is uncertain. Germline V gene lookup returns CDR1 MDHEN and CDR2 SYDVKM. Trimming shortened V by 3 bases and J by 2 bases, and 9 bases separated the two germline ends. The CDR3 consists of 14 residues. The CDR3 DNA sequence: TGTGCCAGCAGTTTTCTCATATCCACAGATACGCAGTATTTT. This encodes CASSFLISTDTQYF.

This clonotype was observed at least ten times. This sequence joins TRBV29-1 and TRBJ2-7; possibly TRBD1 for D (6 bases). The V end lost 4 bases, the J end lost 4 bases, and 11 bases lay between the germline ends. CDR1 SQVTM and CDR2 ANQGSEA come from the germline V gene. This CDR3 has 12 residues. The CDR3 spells CSVVQGPYEQYF. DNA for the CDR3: TGCAGCGTTGTACAGGGCCCTTACGAGCAGTACTTC.

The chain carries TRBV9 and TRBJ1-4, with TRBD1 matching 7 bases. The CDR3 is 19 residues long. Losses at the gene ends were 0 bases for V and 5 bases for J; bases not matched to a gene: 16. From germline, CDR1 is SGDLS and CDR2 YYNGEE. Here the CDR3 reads CASSVAPLPLGQRNEKLFF. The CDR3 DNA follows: TGTGCCAGCAGCGTAGCCCCCCTCCCCTTGGGACAGAGAAATGAAAAACTGTTTTTT.

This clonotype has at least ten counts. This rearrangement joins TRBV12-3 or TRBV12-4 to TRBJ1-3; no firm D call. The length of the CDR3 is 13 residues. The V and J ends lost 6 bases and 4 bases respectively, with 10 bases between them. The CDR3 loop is CASSQGPGNTIYF. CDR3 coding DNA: TGTGCCAGCAGCCAAGGGCCAGGAAACACCATATATTTT.

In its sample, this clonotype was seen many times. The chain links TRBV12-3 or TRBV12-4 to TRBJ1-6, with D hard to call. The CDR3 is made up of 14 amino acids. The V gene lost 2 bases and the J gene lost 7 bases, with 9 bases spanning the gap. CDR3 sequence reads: CASSLILINSPLHF. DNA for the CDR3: TGTGCCAGCAGTTTAATCCTAATAAATTCACCCCTCCACTTT.

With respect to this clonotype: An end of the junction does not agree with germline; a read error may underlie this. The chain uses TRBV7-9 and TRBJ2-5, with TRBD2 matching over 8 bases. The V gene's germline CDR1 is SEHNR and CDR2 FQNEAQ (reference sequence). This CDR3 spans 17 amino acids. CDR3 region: CASSPLRSGGVKETLYF. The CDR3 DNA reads TGTGCCAGCAGCCCCCTCCGGAGCGGGGGCGTGAAAGAGACCCTGTACTTC. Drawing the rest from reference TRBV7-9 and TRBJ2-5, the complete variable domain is DTGVSQNPRHKITKRGQNVTFRCDPISEHNRLYWYRQTLGQGPEFLTYFQNEAQLEKSRLLSDRFSAERPKGSFSTLEIQRTEQGDSAMYLCASSPLRSGGVKETLYFGPGTRLLVL.

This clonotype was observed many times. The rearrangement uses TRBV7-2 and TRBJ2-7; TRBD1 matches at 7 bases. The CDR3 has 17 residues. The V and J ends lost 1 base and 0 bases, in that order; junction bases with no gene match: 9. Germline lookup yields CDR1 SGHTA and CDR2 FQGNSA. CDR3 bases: TGTGCCAGCAGCTTAGGGTCCCGGGACAGAATCTCCTACGAGCAGTACTTC. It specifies CASSLGSRDRISYEQYF.

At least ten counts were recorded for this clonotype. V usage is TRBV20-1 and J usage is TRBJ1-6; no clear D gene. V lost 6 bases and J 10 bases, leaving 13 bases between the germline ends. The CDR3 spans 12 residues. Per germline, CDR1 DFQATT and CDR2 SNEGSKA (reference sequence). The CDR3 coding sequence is TGCAGTGCCCGCGCTCCCGGATCACCCCTCCACTTT. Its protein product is CSARAPGSPLHF.

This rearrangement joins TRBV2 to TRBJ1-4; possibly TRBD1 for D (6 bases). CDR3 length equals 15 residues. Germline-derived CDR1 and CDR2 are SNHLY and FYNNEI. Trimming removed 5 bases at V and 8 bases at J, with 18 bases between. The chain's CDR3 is CASSHGQGIVEKLFF. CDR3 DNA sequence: TGTGCCAGCAGTCACGGGCAGGGGATCGTCGAAAAACTGTTTTTT.

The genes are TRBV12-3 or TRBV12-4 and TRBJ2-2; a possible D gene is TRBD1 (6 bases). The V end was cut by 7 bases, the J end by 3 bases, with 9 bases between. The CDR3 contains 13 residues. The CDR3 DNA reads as TGTGCCAGCATCCGACAGGACACCGGGGAGCTGTTTTTT. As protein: CASIRQDTGELFF.

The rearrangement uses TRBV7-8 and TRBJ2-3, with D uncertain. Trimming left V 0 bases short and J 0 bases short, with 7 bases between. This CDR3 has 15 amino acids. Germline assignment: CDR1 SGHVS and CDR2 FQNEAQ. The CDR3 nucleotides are TGTGCCAGCAGCTTAGCGGGCAAGAGCACAGATACGCAGTATTTT. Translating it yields CASSLAGKSTDTQYF.